This entry is about one TCR beta chain. Its antigen has not been determined. No base quality information exists; no much larger clone differs at one position. The CDR3 regions of human TCRbeta chains were analyzed by immunosequencing. In the authors' own workflow: Repertoire TCRs were matched against a reference library of SARS-CoV-2-specific TCRs generated with the MIRA antigen-specificity platform. Breadth was defined as the fraction of unique TCRs that were SARS-CoV-2-associated, and depth was defined as the fraction of total T cells that were SARS-CoV-2-associated. Each spike-specific TCR was assigned to its reactive spike region and to a CD4 or CD8 class using the MIRA data. Log10-transformed breadth and depth values were compared by one-way ANOVA with Sidak's multiple comparisons tests. Sourced from immuneACCESS, this table was stored by TCRdb with only in-frame sequences that have V and J called. A share of the clones is absent; for the studies checked, an unresolved V gene accounts for under half, and the remainder has no known explanation. The V and J calls and clone size are taken from that table; D and trimming were inferred from the DNA. Within this sample are roughly 120,000 clones, with roughly 93% of them counted one time only. The top ten clones comprise under 7.5% of the sample.

The data are from a study of T cell responses to AZD1222 COVID-19 vaccine (dated by TCRdb to the early 2020s). Concerning the study at large: AZD1222 recipients whose second dose came at about 4 weeks and those whose second dose came at about 12 weeks were combined into one group, since spike-specific TCR depth and breadth did not differ between the two schedules. Trial participants were enrolled by age into subgroups of 18-55, 56-69 and 70-plus years, and around 150, 29 and 61 TCR-sequenced participants, respectively, were included in these subgroups. A total of over 230 trial participants underwent TCR sequencing, of whom 207 had received two doses of AZD1222 and roughly 26 had received two doses of the MenACWY control vaccine.

The meaning of the sample's time point label: baseline before first vaccination. Vaccinee samples came from UK trials COV001 and COV002, including a single-blind randomized controlled phase 2/3 trial of AZD1222 (ChAdOx1 nCoV-19) in healthy adults. For TCRbeta chain sequencing, PBMC samples from trial participants were taken at day 0 and at day 28 after the second dose. Study-wide findings and limitations: Participants were mostly white British, with more females than males. The authors suggested clonal diversity may have been underestimated. After two AZD1222 doses, both the breadth and the depth of spike-specific TCRs were significantly higher than at day 0 and than in MenACWY recipients. Only five to seven AZD1222 recipients were SARS-CoV-2 seropositive at baseline, limiting conclusions about previously exposed vaccinees. Because no samples from the day 14 peak response were available, repertoires could be characterized only after the peak T cell response. In the small 56-69-year group, the increase in depth fell short of significance, most likely because of low power. Reportedly, close to half of the unique spike-specific TCRs recognized epitopes lying outside the regions that are mutated in the B.1.351 and B.1.1.7 variants. The whole spike protein was spanned by vaccine-associated CD4 TCRs, and dominant responses were seen in regions 160-218 and 743-854.

The CDR3, from cysteine to phenylalanine, totals 14 residues. CDR3 DNA only is kept here, 42 bases in frame from base 1. CDR1 and CDR2 (SGDLS, YYNGEE) derive from the germline V gene. The junction carries 15 bases between V and J, which are trimmed by 3 bases and 6 bases respectively. Recombination connected TRBV9 to TRBJ1-1, with the D gene not clear enough to name. This receptor was obtained from an adult in good health. The input for sequencing was peripheral blood, taken on day 0 of AZD1222 vaccination. CDR3 sequence: CASSDLRGVPEAFF. The DNA sequence follows: TGTGCCAGCAGCGACCTGCGCGGGGTGCCTGAAGCTTTCTTT.